What follows is one T cell receptor beta chain and its context. These data belong to a study of blood T cell repertoires in COVID-19. Study-wide background: COVID-19 samples from acute and convalescent phases originated in the United States, Italy and Spain. In each case, the material was cDNA or gDNA derived from T cells, B-cell-depleted T cells, or PBMCs.

This CDR3 region has 17 residues. Trimming took off 0 bases at V and 0 bases at J, with 12 bases between the two ends. Germline CDR1 and CDR2: SGHRS and YFSETQ. Per the original methods: Amplified reference gene primers provided the basis for estimating nucleated cell counts. Profiled with immunoSEQ multiplex PCR; TCRdb holds only in-frame clones, not every one. V, J and clone size were drawn from that table, and D and trimming were deduced from the DNA. The repertoire has more than 90,000 clones, roughly 70% of them found once; the top ten carry around 23%. This TCR came from a woman aged 60-70 years in a cohort sampled during active or convalescent COVID-19. The chain joins TRBV5-1 to TRBJ1-4, with a tentative D call TRBD1 (6 bases). Sequenced sample: peripheral blood. In DNA, the CDR3 is TGCGCCAGCAGCTTGGCCACCGGGACACCAACTAATGAAAAACTGTTTTTT. This gives the protein CASSLATGTPTNEKLFF.